This TCR beta chain is drawn from a study of cytomegalovirus exposure and HLA in healthy donors. Study in general: It was reported in a later analysis that the 100 to 150 validation repertoires used the same platform as the approximately 600 first-cohort repertoires.

CDR3 size: 15 residues. With 0 bases removed from V and 5 bases from J, the gap between germline ends came to 14 bases. CDR1 is KGHSH and CDR2 is LQKENI in the germline V gene. The assay was immunoSEQ multiplex PCR, and TCRdb's table has in-frame clones only and misses some. The sample consists of 120,000 or so clones, approximately 88% of them appearing once. About this clone: Its antigen is not known.

Study conclusions and caveats: Despite most TCR sequences being rare, some public TCRs occurred in many donors.

The chain uses TRBV18 and TRBJ2-7, with D perhaps matching TRBD2 (5 bases). The sequence came from a woman aged 18-29 years in good health and CMV-seronegative. The sample was PBMCs. The DNA for the CDR3 is TGTGCCAGCTCACCACCGGGCCAGGCGAGGGACGAGCAGTACTTC. The encoded protein is CASSPPGQARDEQYF.